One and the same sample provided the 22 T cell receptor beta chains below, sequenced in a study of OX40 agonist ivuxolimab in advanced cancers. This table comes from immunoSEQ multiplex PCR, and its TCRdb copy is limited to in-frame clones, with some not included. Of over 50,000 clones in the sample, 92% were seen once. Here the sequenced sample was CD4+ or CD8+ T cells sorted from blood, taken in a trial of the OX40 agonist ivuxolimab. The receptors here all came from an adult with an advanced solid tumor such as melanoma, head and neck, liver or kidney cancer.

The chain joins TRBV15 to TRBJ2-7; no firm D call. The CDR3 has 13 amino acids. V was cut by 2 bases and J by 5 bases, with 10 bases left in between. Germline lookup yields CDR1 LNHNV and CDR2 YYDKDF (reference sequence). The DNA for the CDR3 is TGTGCCACCAGCAGACCCATCGGAAACGAGCAGTACTTC. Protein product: CATSRPIGNEQYF.

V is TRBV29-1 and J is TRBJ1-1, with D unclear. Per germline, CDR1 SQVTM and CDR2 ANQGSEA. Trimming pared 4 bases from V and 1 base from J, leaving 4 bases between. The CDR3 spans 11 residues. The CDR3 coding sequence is TGCAGCGTTGTTAGGAACACTGAAGCTTTCTTT. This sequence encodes CSVVRNTEAFF.

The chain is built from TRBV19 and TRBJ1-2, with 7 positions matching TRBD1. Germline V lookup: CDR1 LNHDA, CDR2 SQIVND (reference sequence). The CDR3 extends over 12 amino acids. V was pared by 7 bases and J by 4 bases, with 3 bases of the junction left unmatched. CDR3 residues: CASTDRAYGYTF. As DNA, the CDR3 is TGTGCCAGTACCGACAGGGCCTATGGCTACACCTTC.

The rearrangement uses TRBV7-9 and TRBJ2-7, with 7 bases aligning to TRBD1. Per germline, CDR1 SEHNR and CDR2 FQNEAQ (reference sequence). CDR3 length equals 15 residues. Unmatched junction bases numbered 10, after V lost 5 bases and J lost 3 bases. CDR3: CASSGSGTVDYEQYF. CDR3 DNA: TGTGCCAGCAGCGGTTCCGGGACAGTGGACTACGAGCAGTACTTC.

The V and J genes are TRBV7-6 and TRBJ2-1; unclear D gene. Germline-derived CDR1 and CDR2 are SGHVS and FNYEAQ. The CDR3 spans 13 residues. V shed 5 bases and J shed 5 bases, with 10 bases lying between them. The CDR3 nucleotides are TGTGCCAGCAGCGAGCTGCCCGACAATGAGCAGTTCTTC. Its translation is CASSELPDNEQFF.

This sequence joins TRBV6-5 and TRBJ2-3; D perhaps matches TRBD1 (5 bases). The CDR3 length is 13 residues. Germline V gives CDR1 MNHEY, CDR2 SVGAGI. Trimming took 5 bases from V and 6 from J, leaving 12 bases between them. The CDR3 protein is CASSQLGADTQYF. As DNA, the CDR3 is TGTGCCAGCAGTCAGCTAGGGGCGGATACGCAGTATTTT.

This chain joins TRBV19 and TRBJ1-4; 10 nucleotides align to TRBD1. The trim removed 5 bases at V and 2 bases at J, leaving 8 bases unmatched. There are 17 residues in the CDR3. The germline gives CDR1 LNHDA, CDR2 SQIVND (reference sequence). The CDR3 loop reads CASSPIDRGQTNEKLFF. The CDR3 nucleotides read TGTGCCAGTAGTCCGATCGACAGGGGGCAGACTAATGAAAAACTGTTTTTT.

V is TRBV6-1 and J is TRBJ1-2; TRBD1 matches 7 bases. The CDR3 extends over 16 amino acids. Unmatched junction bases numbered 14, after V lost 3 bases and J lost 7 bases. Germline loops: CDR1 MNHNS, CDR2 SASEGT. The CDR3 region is CASSDGPDRVEGGYTF. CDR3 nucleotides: TGTGCCAGCAGTGATGGGCCCGACAGGGTCGAGGGTGGCTACACCTTC.

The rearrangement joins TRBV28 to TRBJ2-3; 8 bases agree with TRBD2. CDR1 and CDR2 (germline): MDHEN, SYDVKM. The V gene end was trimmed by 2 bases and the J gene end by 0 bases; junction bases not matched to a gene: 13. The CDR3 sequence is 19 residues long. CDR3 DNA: TGTGCCAGCAGTTTAATCAGGTCTAGCGGGCGGGCCAGCACAGATACGCAGTATTTT. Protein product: CASSLIRSSGRASTDTQYF.

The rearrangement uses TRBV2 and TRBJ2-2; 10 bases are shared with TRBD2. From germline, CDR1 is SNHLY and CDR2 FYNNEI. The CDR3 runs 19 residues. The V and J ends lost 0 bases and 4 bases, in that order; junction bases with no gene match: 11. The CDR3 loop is CASSEAPPTSGDGTGELFF. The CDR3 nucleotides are TGTGCCAGCAGTGAAGCCCCTCCCACTAGCGGGGACGGCACCGGGGAGCTGTTTTTT. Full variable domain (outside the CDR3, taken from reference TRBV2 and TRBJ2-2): EPEVTQTPSHQVTQMGQEVILRCVPISNHLYFYWYRQILGQKVEFLVSFYNNEISEKSEIFDDQFSVERPDGSNFTLKIRSTKLEDSAMYFCASSEAPPTSGDGTGELFFGEGSRLTVL.

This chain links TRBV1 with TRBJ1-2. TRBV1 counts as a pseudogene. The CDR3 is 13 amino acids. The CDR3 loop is CTSSQAPSHGYTF. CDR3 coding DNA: TGCACCAGCAGCCAAGCGCCCAGCCATGGCTACACCTTC.

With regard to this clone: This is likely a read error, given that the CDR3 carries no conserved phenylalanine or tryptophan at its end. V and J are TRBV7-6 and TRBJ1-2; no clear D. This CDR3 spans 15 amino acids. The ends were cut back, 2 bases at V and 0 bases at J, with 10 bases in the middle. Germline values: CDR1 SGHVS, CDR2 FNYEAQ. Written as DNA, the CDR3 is TGTGCCAGCAGCTTAATCGCCGGCCCTAACTATGGCTACACCCTC. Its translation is CASSLIAGPNYGYTL.

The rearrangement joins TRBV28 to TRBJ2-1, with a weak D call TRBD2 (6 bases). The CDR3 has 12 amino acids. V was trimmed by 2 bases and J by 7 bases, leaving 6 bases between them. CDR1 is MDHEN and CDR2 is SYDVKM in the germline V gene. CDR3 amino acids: CASSLGGNEQFF. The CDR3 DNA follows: TGTGCCAGCAGTTTAGGGGGGAATGAGCAGTTCTTC. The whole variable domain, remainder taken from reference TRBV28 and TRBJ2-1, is DVKVTQSSRYLVKRTGEKVFLECVQDMDHENMFWYRQDPGLGLRLIYFSYDVKMKEKGDIPEGYSVSREKKERFSLILESASTNQTSMYLCASSLGGNEQFFGPGTRLTVL.

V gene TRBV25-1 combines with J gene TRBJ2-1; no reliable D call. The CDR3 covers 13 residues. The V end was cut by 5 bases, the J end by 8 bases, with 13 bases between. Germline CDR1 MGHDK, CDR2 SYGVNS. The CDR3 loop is CASSYSRSYEQFF. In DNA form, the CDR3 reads TGTGCCAGCAGTTACTCCCGGTCCTATGAGCAGTTCTTC.

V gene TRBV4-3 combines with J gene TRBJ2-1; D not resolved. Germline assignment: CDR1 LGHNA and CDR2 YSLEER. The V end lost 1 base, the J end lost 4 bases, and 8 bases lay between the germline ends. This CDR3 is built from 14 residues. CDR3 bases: TGCGCCAGCAGCCAAGCCCCCGCATACAATGAGCAGTTCTTC. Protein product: CASSQAPAYNEQFF.

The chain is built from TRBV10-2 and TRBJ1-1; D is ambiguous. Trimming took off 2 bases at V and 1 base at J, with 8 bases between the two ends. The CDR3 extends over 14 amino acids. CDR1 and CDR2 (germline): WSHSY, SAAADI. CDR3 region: CASSEGVWNTEAFF. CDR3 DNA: TGCGCCAGCAGTGAGGGGGTATGGAACACTGAAGCTTTCTTT.

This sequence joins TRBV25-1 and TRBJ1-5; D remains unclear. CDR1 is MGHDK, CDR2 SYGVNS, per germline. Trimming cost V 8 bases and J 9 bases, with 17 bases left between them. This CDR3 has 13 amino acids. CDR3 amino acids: CASGGEGLGPQHF. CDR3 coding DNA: TGTGCCAGCGGCGGGGAGGGATTAGGGCCCCAGCATTTT. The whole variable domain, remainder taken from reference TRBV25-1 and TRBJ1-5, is EADIYQTPRYLVIGTGKKITLECSQTMGHDKMYWYQQDPGMELHLIHYSYGVNSTEKGDLSSESTVSRIRTEHFPLTLESARPSHTSQYLCASGGEGLGPQHFGDGTRLSIL.

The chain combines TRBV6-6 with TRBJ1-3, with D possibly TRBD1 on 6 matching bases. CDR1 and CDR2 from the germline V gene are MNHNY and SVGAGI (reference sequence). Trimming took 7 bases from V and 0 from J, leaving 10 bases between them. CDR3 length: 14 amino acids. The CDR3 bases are TGTGCCAGCACCTGGACAGTCTCTGGAAACACCATATATTTT. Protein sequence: CASTWTVSGNTIYF.

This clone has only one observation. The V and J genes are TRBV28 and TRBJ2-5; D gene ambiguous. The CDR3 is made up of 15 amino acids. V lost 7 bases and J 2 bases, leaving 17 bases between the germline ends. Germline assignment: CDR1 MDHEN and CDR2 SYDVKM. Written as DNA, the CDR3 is TGTGCCAGCAAGGTCCCGGGCTTGTCTCAAGAGACCCAGTACTTC. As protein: CASKVPGLSQETQYF.

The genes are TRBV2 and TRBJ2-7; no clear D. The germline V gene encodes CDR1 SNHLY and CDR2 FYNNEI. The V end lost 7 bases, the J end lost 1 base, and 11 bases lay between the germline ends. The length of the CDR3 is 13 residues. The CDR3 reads CASKPVGSYEQYF. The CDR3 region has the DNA TGTGCCAGCAAACCGGTGGGGTCCTACGAGCAGTACTTC.

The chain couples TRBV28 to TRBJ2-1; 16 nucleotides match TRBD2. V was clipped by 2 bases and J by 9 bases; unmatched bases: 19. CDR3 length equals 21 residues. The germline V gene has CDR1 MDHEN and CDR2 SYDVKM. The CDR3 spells CASSLIMHAGLAGGYEVEQFF. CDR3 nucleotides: TGTGCCAGCAGTTTAATTATGCATGCGGGACTAGCGGGGGGGTACGAGGTTGAGCAGTTCTTC. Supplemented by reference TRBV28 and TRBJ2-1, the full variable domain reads DVKVTQSSRYLVKRTGEKVFLECVQDMDHENMFWYRQDPGLGLRLIYFSYDVKMKEKGDIPEGYSVSREKKERFSLILESASTNQTSMYLCASSLIMHAGLAGGYEVEQFFGPGTRLTVL.

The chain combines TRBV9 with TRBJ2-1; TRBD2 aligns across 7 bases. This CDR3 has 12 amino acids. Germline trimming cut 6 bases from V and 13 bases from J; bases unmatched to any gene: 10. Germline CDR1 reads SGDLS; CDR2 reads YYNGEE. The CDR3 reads CASNLGGGSQFF. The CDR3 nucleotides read TGTGCCAGCAACCTAGGCGGGGGTAGTCAGTTCTTC.